The 24 T cell receptor beta chains in this list originate from one sample, sequenced in a study of blood T cell repertoires in COVID-19. Measured with immunoSEQ multiplex PCR; TCRdb has only the in-frame clones, and not every one. The sample records under 250,000 clones, around four fifths being singletons. The sample was peripheral blood. The receptor source for this set is a woman in her 70s with active or convalescent COVID-19.

About this clone itself: The sample carries other DNA sequences with the same CDR3. The rearrangement links TRBV7-9 to TRBJ1-1; 7 bases map to TRBD1. Germline V gives CDR1 SEHNR, CDR2 FQNEAQ (reference sequence). This CDR3 is 15 amino acids long. Germline trimming cut 3 bases from V and 2 bases from J; bases unmatched to any gene: 6. The CDR3: CASSLGLGGNTEAFF. The DNA for the CDR3 is TGTGCCAGCAGCTTGGGGTTAGGGGGCAACACTGAAGCTTTCTTT.

This clone occurred once. This sequence joins TRBV11-2 and TRBJ1-1; 7 bases agree with TRBD1. This CDR3 has 15 amino acids. V was pared by 4 bases and J by 5 bases, with 10 bases of the junction left unmatched. Germline-derived CDR1 and CDR2 are SGHAT and FQNNGV. CDR3 amino acids: CASSSTDSGGTEAFF. The CDR3 DNA reads TGTGCCAGCAGCTCTACGGACTCAGGGGGGACTGAAGCTTTCTTT.

The V gene is TRBV5-1, the J gene TRBJ1-3; D uncertain. This CDR3 is 14 amino acids long. The V end was cut by 5 bases, the J end by 0 bases, with 9 bases between. Germline values: CDR1 SGHRS, CDR2 YFSETQ. In DNA, the CDR3 is TGCGCCAGCAGTGAGGATCCCTCTGGAAACACCATATATTTT. It yields the protein CASSEDPSGNTIYF. The full variable domain, its missing parts supplied by reference TRBV5-1 and TRBJ1-3, is KAGVTQTPRYLIKTRGQQVTLSCSPISGHRSVSWYQQTPGQGLQFLFEYFSETQRNKGNFPGRFSGRQFSNSRSEMNVSTLELGDSALYLCASSEDPSGNTIYFGEGSWLTVV.

This chain joins TRBV20-1 and TRBJ2-1; D remains unclear. Trimming took off 4 bases at V and 3 bases at J, with 4 bases between the two ends. Germline V gives CDR1 DFQATT, CDR2 SNEGSKA (reference sequence). This CDR3 has 11 amino acids. The DNA of the CDR3 is TGCAGTGCTACAAACTACAATGAGCAGTTCTTC. It encodes CSATNYNEQFF.

The genes are TRBV7-2 and TRBJ2-3; 8 bases line up with TRBD2. This CDR3 has 17 residues. V dropped 3 bases and J dropped 6; count of bases not matched to a gene: 14. CDR1 is SGHTA and CDR2 is FQGNSA in the germline V gene. The CDR3 here is CASSLRRGTRDPDTQYF. The CDR3 DNA reads as TGTGCCAGCAGCTTGCGGCGGGGGACTAGGGACCCGGATACGCAGTATTTT. Combining the CDR3 with reference TRBV7-2 and TRBJ2-3 gives the whole variable domain GAGVSQSPSNKVTEKGKDVELRCDPISGHTALYWYRQSLGQGLEFLIYFQGNSAPDKSGLPSDRFSAERTGGSVSTLTIQRTQQEDSAVYLCASSLRRGTRDPDTQYFGPGTRLTVL.

This clone was observed a few times. The V and J genes are TRBV30 and TRBJ1-5; TRBD1 agrees at 7 bases. CDR1 is GTSNPN and CDR2 is SVGIG in the germline V gene (reference sequence). CDR3 length: 16 residues. Trimming removed 0 bases from V and 1 base from J; junction bases left unmatched: 6. The CDR3 nucleotides are TGTGCCTGGAGTGTAGCCGGGACAGCCAGCAATCAGCCCCAGCATTTT. It encodes CAWSVAGTASNQPQHF.

The chain links TRBV6-5 to TRBJ2-5; weak D call: TRBD1 (9 bases). V was clipped by 10 bases and J by 8 bases, with 26 bases between them. Germline V gene lookup returns CDR1 MNHEY and CDR2 SVGAGI. CDR3 length: 15 residues. The CDR3 DNA is TGTGCCACCGGGACAGGGACCCGACTAGCGAGTACCCAGTACTTC. Translating gives CATGTGTRLASTQYF.

This clone appeared a single time. V is TRBV20-1 and J is TRBJ1-2; D might be TRBD1 (6 bases). The CDR3 consists of 14 residues. Germline CDR1 DFQATT, CDR2 SNEGSKA (reference sequence). Trimming shortened V by 3 bases and J by 4 bases, and 15 bases separated the two germline ends. This chain's CDR3 is CSASQGTRFYGYTF. In nucleotides, the CDR3 is TGCAGTGCTAGTCAGGGGACCCGATTCTATGGCTACACCTTC.

V usage is TRBV19 and J usage is TRBJ2-7; maybe TRBD1 (5 bases). The CDR3 is 12 amino acids. V lost 5 bases and J 2 bases, leaving 7 bases between the germline ends. Germline lookup yields CDR1 LNHDA and CDR2 SQIVND (reference sequence). CDR3: CASSRTPYEQYF. DNA of the CDR3: TGTGCCAGTAGTCGGACACCCTACGAGCAGTACTTC.

This clone has a handful of counts. The chain recombines TRBV4-1 with TRBJ2-7; TRBD1 matches 7 bases. Trimming took 0 bases from V and 4 from J; bases not matched to a gene: 9. This CDR3 has 16 residues. Germline V gene lookup returns CDR1 MGHRA and CDR2 YSYEKL. In DNA form, the CDR3 reads TGCGCCAGCAGCCAAGAGGGTGAGACAGGGCTATACGAGCAGTACTTC. This gives the protein CASSQEGETGLYEQYF.

This clone was detected a few times. The gene calls are TRBV18 and TRBJ2-7; 7 bases agree with TRBD1. The trim removed 2 bases at V and 4 bases at J, leaving 5 bases unmatched. CDR1 and CDR2 (germline): KGHSH, LQKENI. The CDR3 runs to 14 residues. The CDR3 sequence is CASSPGQGVYEQYF. CDR3 bases: TGTGCCAGCTCACCAGGGCAGGGGGTTTACGAGCAGTACTTC.

The chain joins TRBV7-2 to TRBJ2-1; D possibly corresponds to TRBD2 (5 bases). CDR1 and CDR2 from the germline V gene are SGHTA and FQGNSA. This CDR3 is built from 15 residues. The V end was cut by 5 bases, the J end by 2 bases, with 13 bases between. The CDR3 DNA is TGTGCCAGCAGCCTCGGACGGGGAACCTACAATGAGCAGTTCTTC. Protein: CASSLGRGTYNEQFF. The full variable domain, its missing parts supplied by reference TRBV7-2 and TRBJ2-1, is GAGVSQSPSNKVTEKGKDVELRCDPISGHTALYWYRQSLGQGLEFLIYFQGNSAPDKSGLPSDRFSAERTGGSVSTLTIQRTQQEDSAVYLCASSLGRGTYNEQFFGPGTRLTVL.

The chain employs TRBV7-3 and TRBJ2-5, with D possibly matching TRBD1 (5 bases). Germline CDR1 reads SGHTA; CDR2 reads FQGTGA. Deletions cut 0 bases from V and 6 bases from J, with 8 bases between. The CDR3 is made up of 13 amino acids. In DNA form, the CDR3 reads TGTGCCAGCAGCTTAACCACAGGCCAGACCCAGTACTTC. It codes for CASSLTTGQTQYF.

This clone has a handful of counts. This chain links TRBV5-1 with TRBJ1-1; D is uncertain. The CDR3 totals 11 residues. Trimming pared 4 bases from V and 8 bases from J, leaving 9 bases between. Germline lookup yields CDR1 SGHRS and CDR2 YFSETQ. The CDR3 region has the DNA TGCGCCAGCAGCGAGGGCAGGGAAGCTTTCTTT. This translates into CASSEGREAFF.

The rearrangement joins TRBV20-1 to TRBJ1-1, with a possible D match to TRBD1 (6 bases). Germline CDR1 DFQATT, CDR2 SNEGSKA (reference sequence). This CDR3 has 14 residues. V shed 3 bases and J shed 4 bases, with 15 bases lying between them. The CDR3 DNA reads as TGCAGTGCTAGTGGTGGGGGGGCGGTCACTGAAGCTTTCTTT. Translated: CSASGGGAVTEAFF.

The chain combines TRBV27 with TRBJ1-2, with a weak D call TRBD1 (6 bases). CDR1 MNHEY and CDR2 SMNVEV come from the germline V gene (reference sequence). Deletions cut 4 bases from V and 8 bases from J, with 14 bases between. The CDR3 contains 13 residues. DNA for the CDR3: TGTGCCAGCAGTTCGTGGGGGCTTGGGGGCTACACCTTC. Translated, it gives CASSSWGLGGYTF.

The chain employs TRBV27 and TRBJ1-3; no firm D call. Germline V gene data show CDR1 as MNHEY and CDR2 as SMNVEV (reference sequence). Trimming cost V 6 bases and J 11 bases, with 11 bases left between them. The CDR3 is made up of 11 amino acids. The CDR3 DNA sequence: TGTGCCAGCAGCCAAGGTAGCGCCATATATTTT. This codes for CASSQGSAIYF.

This clone is a singleton in its sample. The rearrangement links TRBV5-4 to TRBJ2-5; possibly TRBD2 for D (6 bases). Per the germline V gene, CDR1 is SGHNT and CDR2 is YYREEE (reference sequence). The V and J ends lost 4 bases and 5 bases respectively, with 24 bases between them. The CDR3 spans 17 residues. CDR3 protein: CASSPGAGLSVMETQYF. CDR3 nucleotide sequence: TGTGCCAGCAGCCCCGGGGCGGGGTTATCAGTTATGGAGACCCAGTACTTC.

The chain recombines TRBV11-2 with TRBJ2-1; 7 bases align to TRBD2. The CDR3 is 16 amino acids. Unmatched junction bases numbered 14, after V lost 5 bases and J lost 7 bases. Per germline, CDR1 SGHAT and CDR2 FQNNGV. CDR3 protein: CASSPGWGGPWNEQFF. CDR3 nucleotide sequence: TGTGCCAGCAGCCCGGGTTGGGGGGGACCTTGGAATGAGCAGTTCTTC.

V usage is TRBV19 and J usage is TRBJ2-1; 11 bases map to TRBD2. Germline V lookup: CDR1 LNHDA, CDR2 SQIVND (reference sequence). The CDR3 is 17 residues long. With 5 bases clipped from V and 1 base from J, the junction kept 7 bases outside the gene matches. Written as DNA, the CDR3 is TGTGCCAGTAGTTCCCCGGGACTAGCGGCATCCTACAATGAGCAGTTCTTC. It codes for CASSSPGLAASYNEQFF.

The chain employs TRBV18 and TRBJ2-5; a possible D gene is TRBD2 (6 bases). V was cut by 6 bases and J by 0 bases, with 11 bases left in between. The length of the CDR3 is 14 residues. From germline, CDR1 is KGHSH and CDR2 LQKENI. The CDR3 DNA follows: TGTGCCAGCTCCCCCCCGGGGGACCAAGAGACCCAGTACTTC. Translating gives CASSPPGDQETQYF.

This clone was seen just once. The chain uses TRBV19 and TRBJ2-5; tentative D call: TRBD1 (7 bases). CDR3 length: 16 residues. Trimming shortened V by 3 bases and J by 5 bases, and 19 bases separated the two germline ends. Germline V gene sequence: CDR1 LNHDA, CDR2 SQIVND (reference sequence). The CDR3 DNA reads as TGTGCCAGTAGTATCCGCGGAGGGGGCTCTGGGGAGACCCAGTACTTC. Protein sequence: CASSIRGGGSGETQYF.

In regard to this clone: Other DNA sequences of this sample code for an identical CDR3. The rearrangement links TRBV5-1 to TRBJ2-5; a possible D gene is TRBD2 (6 bases). V was clipped by 4 bases and J by 3 bases, with 7 bases between them. The CDR3 is made up of 12 amino acids. The germline V gene encodes CDR1 SGHRS and CDR2 YFSETQ. The CDR3 is CASSPGEETQYF. The CDR3 DNA follows: TGCGCCAGCAGCCCGGGGGAAGAGACCCAGTACTTC.

The CDR3 bases are TGTGCCATCAGTGAGTCCCGGACTGAGCGGGTCGGGGAGCTGTTTTTT. Translating it yields CAISESRTERVGELFF. V is TRBV10-3 and J is TRBJ2-2, with D maybe TRBD2 (6 bases). Trimming pared 0 bases from V and 7 bases from J, leaving 15 bases between. The germline gives CDR1 ENHRY, CDR2 SYGVKD. The CDR3 is 16 residues long.